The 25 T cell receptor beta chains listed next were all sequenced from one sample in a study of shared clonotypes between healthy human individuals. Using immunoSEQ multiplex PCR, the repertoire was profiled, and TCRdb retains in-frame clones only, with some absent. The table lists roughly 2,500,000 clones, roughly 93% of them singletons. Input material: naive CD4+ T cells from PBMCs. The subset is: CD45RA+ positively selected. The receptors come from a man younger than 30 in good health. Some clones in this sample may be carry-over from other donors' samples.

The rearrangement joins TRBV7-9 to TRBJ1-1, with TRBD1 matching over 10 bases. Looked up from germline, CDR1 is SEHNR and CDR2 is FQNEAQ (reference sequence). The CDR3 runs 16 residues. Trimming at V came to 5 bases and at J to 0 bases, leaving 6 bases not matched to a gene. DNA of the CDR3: TGTGCCAGCAGCCCGCGGACAGGGGGTATGAACACTGAAGCTTTCTTT. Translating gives CASSPRTGGMNTEAFF.

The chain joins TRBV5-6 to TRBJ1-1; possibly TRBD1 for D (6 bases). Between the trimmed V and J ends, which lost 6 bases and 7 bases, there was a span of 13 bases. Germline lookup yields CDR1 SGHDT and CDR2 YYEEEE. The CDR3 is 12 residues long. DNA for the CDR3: TGTGCCAGCACCACCGTCAGGGGTGAAGCTTTCTTT. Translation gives CASTTVRGEAFF.

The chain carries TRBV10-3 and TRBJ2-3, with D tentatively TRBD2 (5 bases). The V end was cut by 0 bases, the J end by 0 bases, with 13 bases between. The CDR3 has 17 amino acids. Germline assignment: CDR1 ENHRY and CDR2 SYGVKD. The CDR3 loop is CAISESPWTGSTDTQYF. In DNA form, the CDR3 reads TGTGCCATCAGTGAGTCGCCGTGGACGGGGAGCACAGATACGCAGTATTTT.

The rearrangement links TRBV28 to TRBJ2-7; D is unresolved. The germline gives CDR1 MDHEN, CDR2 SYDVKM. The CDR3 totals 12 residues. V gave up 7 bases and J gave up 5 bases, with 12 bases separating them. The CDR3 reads CASNVRVDEQYF. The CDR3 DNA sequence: TGTGCCAGCAACGTACGGGTGGACGAGCAGTACTTC.

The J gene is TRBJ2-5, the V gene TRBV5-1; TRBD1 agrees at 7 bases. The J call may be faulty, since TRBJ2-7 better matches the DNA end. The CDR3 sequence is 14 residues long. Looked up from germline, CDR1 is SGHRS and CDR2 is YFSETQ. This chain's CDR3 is CASSLQGSSYEQYF. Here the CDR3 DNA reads TGCGCCAGCAGCTTACAGGGGTCATCCTACGAGCAGTACTTC.

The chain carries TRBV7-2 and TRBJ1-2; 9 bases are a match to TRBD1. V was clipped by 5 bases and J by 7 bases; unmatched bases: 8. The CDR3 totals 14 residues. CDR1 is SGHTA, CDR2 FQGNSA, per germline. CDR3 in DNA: TGTGCCAGCAGCCCAACACAGGGGGCGGGTGGCTACACCTTC. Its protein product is CASSPTQGAGGYTF.

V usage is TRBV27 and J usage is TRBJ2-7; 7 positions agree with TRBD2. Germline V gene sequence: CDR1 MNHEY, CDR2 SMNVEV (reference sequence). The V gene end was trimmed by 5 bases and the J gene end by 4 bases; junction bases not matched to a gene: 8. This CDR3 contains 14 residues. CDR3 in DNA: TGTGCCAGCAGTCCGCGGGCCGGGGGGTACGAGCAGTACTTC. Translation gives CASSPRAGGYEQYF.

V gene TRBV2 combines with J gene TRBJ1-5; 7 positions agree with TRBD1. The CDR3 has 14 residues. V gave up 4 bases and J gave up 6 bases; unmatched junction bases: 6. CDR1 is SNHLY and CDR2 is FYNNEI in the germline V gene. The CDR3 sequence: CASSAGQGVQPQHF. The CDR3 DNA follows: TGTGCCAGCAGTGCGGGTCAGGGGGTTCAGCCCCAGCATTTT. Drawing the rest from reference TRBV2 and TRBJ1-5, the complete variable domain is EPEVTQTPSHQVTQMGQEVILRCVPISNHLYFYWYRQILGQKVEFLVSFYNNEISEKSEIFDDQFSVERPDGSNFTLKIRSTKLEDSAMYFCASSAGQGVQPQHFGDGTRLSIL.

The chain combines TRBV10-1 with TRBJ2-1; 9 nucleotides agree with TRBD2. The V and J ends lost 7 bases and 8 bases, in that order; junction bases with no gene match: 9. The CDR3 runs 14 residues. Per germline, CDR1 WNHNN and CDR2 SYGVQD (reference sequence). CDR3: CASTGLALGDEQFF. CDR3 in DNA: TGCGCCAGCACCGGACTAGCGCTGGGGGATGAGCAGTTCTTC.

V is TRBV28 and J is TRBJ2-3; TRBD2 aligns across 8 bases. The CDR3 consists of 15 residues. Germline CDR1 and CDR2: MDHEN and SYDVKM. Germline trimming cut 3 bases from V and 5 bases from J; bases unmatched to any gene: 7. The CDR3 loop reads CASSFPGLGVDTQYF. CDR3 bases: TGTGCCAGCAGTTTCCCGGGACTAGGGGTAGATACGCAGTATTTT.

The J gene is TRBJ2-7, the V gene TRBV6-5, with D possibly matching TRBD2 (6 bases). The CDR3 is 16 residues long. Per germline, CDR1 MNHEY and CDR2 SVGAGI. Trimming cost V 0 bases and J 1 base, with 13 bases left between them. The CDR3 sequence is CASSYSTYGRSYEQYF. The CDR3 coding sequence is TGTGCCAGCAGTTACTCCACTTACGGGAGATCCTACGAGCAGTACTTC.

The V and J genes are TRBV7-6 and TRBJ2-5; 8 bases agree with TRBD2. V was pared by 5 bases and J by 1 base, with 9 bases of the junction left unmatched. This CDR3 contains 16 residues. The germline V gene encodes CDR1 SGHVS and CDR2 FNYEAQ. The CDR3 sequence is CASSVSTSALQETQYF. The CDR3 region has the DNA TGTGCCAGCAGCGTCTCGACTAGCGCCCTCCAAGAGACCCAGTACTTC. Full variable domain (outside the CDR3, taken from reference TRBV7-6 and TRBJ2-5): GAGVSQSPRYKVTKRGQDVALRCDPISGHVSLYWYRQALGQGPEFLTYFNYEAQQDKSGLPNDRFSAERPEGSISTLTIQRTEQRDSAMYRCASSVSTSALQETQYFGPGTRLLVL.

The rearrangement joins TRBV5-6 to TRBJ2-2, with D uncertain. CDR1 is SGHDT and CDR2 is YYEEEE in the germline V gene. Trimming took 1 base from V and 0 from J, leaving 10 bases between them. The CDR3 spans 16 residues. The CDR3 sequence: CASSLSSRANTGELFF. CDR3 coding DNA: TGTGCCAGCAGCTTGAGTTCGCGAGCGAACACCGGGGAGCTGTTTTTT.

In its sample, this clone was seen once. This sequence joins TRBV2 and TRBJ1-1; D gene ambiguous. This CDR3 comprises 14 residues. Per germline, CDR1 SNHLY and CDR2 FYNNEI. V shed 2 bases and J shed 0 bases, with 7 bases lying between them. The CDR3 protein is CASSEMRVNTEAFF. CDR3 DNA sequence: TGTGCCAGCAGTGAAATGCGGGTGAACACTGAAGCTTTCTTT. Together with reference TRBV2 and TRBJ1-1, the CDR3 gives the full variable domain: EPEVTQTPSHQVTQMGQEVILRCVPISNHLYFYWYRQILGQKVEFLVSFYNNEISEKSEIFDDQFSVERPDGSNFTLKIRSTKLEDSAMYFCASSEMRVNTEAFFGQGTRLTVV.

For the CDR3, the DNA is TGTGCCACCCGACCGGGGAACTCCTACGAGCAGTACTTC. It codes for CATRPGNSYEQYF. The rearrangement links TRBV6-6 to TRBJ2-7; possibly TRBD2 for D (5 bases). The germline gives CDR1 MNHNY, CDR2 SVGAGI (reference sequence). Trimming pared 10 bases from V and 0 bases from J, leaving 13 bases between. The length of the CDR3 is 13 residues.

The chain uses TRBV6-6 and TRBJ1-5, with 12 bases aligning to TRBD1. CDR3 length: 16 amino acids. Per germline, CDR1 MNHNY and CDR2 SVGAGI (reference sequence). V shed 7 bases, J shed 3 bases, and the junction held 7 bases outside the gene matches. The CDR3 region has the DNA TGTGCCAGCAACCCGGGACAGGGGGCTTCCAATCAGCCCCAGCATTTT. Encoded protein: CASNPGQGASNQPQHF.

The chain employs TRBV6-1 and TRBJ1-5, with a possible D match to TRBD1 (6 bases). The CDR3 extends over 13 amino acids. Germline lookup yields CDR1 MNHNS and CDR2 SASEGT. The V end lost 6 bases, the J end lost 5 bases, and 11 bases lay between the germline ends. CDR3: CASSGGRDQPQHF. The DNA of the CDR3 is TGTGCCAGCAGCGGGGGCAGGGATCAGCCCCAGCATTTT.

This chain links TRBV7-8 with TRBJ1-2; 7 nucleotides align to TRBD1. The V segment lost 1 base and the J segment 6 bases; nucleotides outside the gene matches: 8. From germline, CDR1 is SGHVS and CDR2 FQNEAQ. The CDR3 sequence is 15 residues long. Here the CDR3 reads CASSLGPGRGNGYTF. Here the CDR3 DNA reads TGTGCCAGCAGCTTAGGTCCTGGCAGGGGGAATGGCTACACCTTC.

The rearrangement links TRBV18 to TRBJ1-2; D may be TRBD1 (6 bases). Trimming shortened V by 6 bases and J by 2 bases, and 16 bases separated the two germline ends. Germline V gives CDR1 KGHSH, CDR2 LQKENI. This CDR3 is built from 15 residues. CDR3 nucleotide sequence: TGTGCCAGCTCTAAGGACAGTCTCGGCAACTATGGCTACACCTTC. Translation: CASSKDSLGNYGYTF.

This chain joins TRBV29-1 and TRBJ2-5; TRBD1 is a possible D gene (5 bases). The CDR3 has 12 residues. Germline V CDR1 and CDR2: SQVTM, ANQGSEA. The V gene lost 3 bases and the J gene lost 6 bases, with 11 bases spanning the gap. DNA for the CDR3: TGCAGCGTTGATGGGGCTTGGAAGACCCAGTACTTC. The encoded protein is CSVDGAWKTQYF.

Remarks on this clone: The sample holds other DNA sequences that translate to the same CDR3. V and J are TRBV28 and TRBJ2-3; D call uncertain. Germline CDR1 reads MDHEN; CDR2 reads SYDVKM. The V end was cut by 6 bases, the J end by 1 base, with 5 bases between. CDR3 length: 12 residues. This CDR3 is CASRRGTDTQYF. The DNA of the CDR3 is TGTGCCAGCAGGAGAGGCACAGATACGCAGTATTTT.

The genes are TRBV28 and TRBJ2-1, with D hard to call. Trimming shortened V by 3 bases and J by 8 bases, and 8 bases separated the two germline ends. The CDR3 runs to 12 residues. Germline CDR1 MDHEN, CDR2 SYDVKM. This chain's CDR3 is CASSFSNHEQFF. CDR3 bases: TGTGCCAGCAGTTTCTCTAATCATGAGCAGTTCTTC.

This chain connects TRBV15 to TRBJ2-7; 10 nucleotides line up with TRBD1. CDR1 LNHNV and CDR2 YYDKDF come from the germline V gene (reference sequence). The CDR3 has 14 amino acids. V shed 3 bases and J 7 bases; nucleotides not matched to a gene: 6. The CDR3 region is CATSRGTGDGEQYF. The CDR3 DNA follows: TGTGCCACCAGCAGGGGGACAGGGGATGGAGAGCAGTACTTC. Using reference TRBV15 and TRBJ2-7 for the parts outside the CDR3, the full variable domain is DAMVIQNPRYQVTQFGKPVTLSCSQTLNHNVMYWYQQKSSQAPKLLFHYYDKDFNNEADTPDNFQSRRPNTSFCFLDIRSPGLGDTAMYLCATSRGTGDGEQYFGPGTRLTVT.

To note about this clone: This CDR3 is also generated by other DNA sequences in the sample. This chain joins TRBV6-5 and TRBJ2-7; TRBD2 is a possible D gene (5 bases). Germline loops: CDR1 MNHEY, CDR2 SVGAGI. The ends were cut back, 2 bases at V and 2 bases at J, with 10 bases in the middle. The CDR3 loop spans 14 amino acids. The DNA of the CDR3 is TGTGCCAGCAGTTACGTCGGAGGTCCCTACGAGCAGTACTTC. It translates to CASSYVGGPYEQYF.

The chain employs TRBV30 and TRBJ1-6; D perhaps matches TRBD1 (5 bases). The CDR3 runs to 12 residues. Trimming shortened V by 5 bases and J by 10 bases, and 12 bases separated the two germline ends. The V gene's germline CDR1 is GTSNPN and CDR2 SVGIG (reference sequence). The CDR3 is CAWVTGGSPLHF. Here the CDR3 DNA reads TGTGCCTGGGTAACCGGGGGATCACCCCTCCACTTT.